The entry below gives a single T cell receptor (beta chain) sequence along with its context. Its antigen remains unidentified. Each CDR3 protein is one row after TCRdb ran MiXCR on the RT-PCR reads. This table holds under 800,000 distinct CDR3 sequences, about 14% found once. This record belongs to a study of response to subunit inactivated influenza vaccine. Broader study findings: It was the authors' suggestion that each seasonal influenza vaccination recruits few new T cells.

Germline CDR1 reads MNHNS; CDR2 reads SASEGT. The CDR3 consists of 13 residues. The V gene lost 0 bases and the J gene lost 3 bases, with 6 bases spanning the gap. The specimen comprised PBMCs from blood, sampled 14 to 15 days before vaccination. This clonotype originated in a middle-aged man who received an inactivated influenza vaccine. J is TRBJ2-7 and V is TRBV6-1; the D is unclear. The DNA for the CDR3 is TGTGCCAGCAGTGAAGCTGGGATCTACGAGCAGTACTTC. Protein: CASSEAGIYEQYF.